This T cell receptor beta chain originates from a study of cytomegalovirus exposure and HLA in healthy donors. PCR employed 60 Vbeta and 13 Jbeta primers. Repertoires were generated with immunoSEQ multiplex PCR, while TCRdb's copy carries only in-frame clones and drops some. This sample's clone table lists just over 200,000 clones. Germline loops: CDR1 SNHLY, CDR2 FYNNEI. With V trimmed by 11 bases and J by 5 bases, 5 bases remained unmatched. The CDR3 has 11 residues. The chain is built from TRBV2 and TRBJ2-5, with TRBD2 identical over 7 bases. The TCR originated in a girl aged 2 to 10 in good health and CMV-seropositive. The material sequenced was PBMCs. CDR3 protein: CAGGGEETQYF. CDR3 DNA sequence: TGTGCCGGTGGGGGGGAGGAGACCCAGTACTTC.